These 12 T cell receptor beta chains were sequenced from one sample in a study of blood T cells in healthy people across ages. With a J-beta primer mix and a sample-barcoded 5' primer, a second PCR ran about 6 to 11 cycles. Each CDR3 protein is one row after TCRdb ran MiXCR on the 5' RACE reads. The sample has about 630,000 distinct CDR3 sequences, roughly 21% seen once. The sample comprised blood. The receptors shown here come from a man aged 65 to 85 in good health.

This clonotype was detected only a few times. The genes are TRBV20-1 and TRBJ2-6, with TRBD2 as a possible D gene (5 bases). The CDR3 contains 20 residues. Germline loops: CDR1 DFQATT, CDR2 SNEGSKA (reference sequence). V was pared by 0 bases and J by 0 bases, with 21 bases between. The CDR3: CSARDQGLGWRSSGANVLTF. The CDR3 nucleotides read TGCAGTGCTAGAGATCAAGGGCTAGGTTGGAGGAGCTCTGGGGCCAACGTCCTGACTTTC.

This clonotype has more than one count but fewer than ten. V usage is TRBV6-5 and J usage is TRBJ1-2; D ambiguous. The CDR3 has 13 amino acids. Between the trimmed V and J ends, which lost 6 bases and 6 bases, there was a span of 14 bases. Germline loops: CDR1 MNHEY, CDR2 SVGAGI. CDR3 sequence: CASSLRRVDGYTF. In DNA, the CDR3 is TGTGCCAGCAGCCTTCGGCGGGTGGATGGCTACACCTTC.

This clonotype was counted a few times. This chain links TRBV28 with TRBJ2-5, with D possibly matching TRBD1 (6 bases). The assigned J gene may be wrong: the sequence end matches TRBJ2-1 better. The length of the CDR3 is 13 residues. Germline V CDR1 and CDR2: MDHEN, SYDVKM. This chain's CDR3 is CASRLQGDNEQFF. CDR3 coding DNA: TGTGCCAGCAGACTACAGGGTGACAATGAGCAGTTCTTC.

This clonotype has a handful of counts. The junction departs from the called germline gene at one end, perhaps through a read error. CDR3 in amino acids: CASSPPGGPGNAIYF. DNA of the CDR3: TGTGCCAGCTCACCACCGGGAGGGCCCGGAAACGCCATATATTTT. This sequence joins TRBV18 and TRBJ1-3; D is unresolved. The CDR3 contains 15 residues. The germline V gene encodes CDR1 KGHSH and CDR2 LQKENI.

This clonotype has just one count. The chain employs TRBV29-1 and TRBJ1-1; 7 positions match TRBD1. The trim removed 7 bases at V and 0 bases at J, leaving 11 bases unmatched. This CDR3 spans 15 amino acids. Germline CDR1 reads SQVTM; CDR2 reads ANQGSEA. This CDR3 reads CSAGPGGTVNTEAFF. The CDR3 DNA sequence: TGCAGCGCTGGCCCAGGGGGGACGGTGAACACTGAAGCTTTCTTT. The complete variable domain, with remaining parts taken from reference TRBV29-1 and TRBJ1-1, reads SAVISQKPSRDICQRGTSLTIQCQVDSQVTMMFWYRQQPGQSLTLIATANQGSEATYESGFVIDKFPISRPNLTFSTLTVSNMSPEDSSIYLCSAGPGGTVNTEAFFGQGTRLTVV.

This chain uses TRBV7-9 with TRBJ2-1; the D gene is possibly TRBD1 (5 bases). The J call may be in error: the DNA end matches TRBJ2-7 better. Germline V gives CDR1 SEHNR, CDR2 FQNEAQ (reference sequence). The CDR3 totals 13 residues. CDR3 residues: CASSSPDSHEQYF. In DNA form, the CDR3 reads TGTGCCAGCAGCTCCCCTGACAGTCACGAGCAGTACTTC.

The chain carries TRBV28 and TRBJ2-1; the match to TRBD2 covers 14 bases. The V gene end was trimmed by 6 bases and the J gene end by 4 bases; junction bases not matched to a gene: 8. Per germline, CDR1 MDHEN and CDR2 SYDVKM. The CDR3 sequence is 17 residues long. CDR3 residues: CASRGLAGAAEYNEQFF. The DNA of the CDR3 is TGTGCCAGCAGGGGACTAGCGGGAGCGGCCGAGTACAATGAGCAGTTCTTC.

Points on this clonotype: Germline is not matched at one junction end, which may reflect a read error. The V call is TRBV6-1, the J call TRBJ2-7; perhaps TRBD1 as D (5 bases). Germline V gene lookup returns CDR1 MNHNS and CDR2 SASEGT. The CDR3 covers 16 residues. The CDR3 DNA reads TGTGCCAGCAGTGAAGCGTTAGGGGTGAGCTCCTACGAGCTGTACTTC. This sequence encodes CASSEALGVSSYELYF.

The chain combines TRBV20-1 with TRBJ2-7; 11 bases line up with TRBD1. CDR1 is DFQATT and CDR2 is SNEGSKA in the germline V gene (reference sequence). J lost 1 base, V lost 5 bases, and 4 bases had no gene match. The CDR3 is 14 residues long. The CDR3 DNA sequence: TGCAGTGCTGGACAGGGGGCCGGGTCCTACGAGCAGTACTTC. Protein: CSAGQGAGSYEQYF.

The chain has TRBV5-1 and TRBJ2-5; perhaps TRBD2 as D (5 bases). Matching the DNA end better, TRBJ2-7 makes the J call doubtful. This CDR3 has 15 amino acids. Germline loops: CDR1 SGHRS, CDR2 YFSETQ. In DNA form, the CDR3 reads TGCGCCAGCAGCTTGTCCGCTAGCAGCTCCTACGAGCAGTACTTC. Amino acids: CASSLSASSSYEQYF.

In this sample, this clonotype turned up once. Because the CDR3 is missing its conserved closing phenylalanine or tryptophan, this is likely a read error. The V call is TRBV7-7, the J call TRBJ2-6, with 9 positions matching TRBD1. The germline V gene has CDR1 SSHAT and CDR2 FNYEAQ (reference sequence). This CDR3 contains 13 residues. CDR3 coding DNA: TGTGCTAGCAGCCAGGGACAGGGTAACGTCCTGACTCTC. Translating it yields CASSQGQGNVLTL.

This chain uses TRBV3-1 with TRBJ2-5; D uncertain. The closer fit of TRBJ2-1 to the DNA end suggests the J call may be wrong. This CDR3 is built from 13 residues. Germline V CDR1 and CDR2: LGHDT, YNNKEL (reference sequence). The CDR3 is CASSQDQGSEQFF. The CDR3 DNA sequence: TGTGCCAGCAGCCAAGATCAAGGGTCGGAGCAGTTCTTC.